This entry lists 29 T cell receptor beta chains sequenced from one sample in a study of blood T cell dynamics during melanoma immunotherapy. Assay: immunoSEQ multiplex PCR; the TCRdb copy retains only in-frame clones and omits some. The repertoire includes 3,500 or so clones, about 96% of them detected once, and 1.5% to 2% sits in the top ten. Time point reported: pre-treatment baseline. The sequencing here drew on effector memory CD8+ T cells from blood, taken from a patient treated with checkpoint blockade. The receptors come from a human donor with melanoma.

This clone was seen only a few times. The J gene is TRBJ1-1, the V gene TRBV27; TRBD1 is a possible D gene (5 bases). The V gene lost 8 bases and the J gene lost 0 bases, with 10 bases spanning the gap. Looked up from germline, CDR1 is MNHEY and CDR2 is SMNVEV (reference sequence). CDR3 length: 13 amino acids. CDR3 DNA: TGTGCCAGCTGGTCGGGGGTGAACACTGAAGCTTTCTTT. Its protein is CASWSGVNTEAFF.

This clone has just one count. The rearrangement uses TRBV5-4 and TRBJ2-7, with D possibly matching TRBD1 (5 bases). CDR3 size: 12 residues. Germline CDR1 and CDR2: SGHNT and YYREEE (reference sequence). V lost 4 bases, J lost 3 bases, and 8 bases lay in between. Here the CDR3 DNA reads TGTGCCAGCAGCGGGGCCCACTACGAGCAGTACTTC. Translating gives CASSGAHYEQYF. The variable domain in full, completed from reference TRBV5-4 and TRBJ2-7, reads ETGVTQSPTHLIKTRGQQVTLRCSSQSGHNTVSWYQQALGQGPQFIFQYYREEENGRGNFPPRFSGLQFPNYSSELNVNALELDDSALYLCASSGAHYEQYFGPGTRLTVT.

The chain combines TRBV5-4 with TRBJ2-1; 15 bases line up with TRBD2. CDR3 length equals 15 residues. The germline gives CDR1 SGHNT, CDR2 YYREEE (reference sequence). V trimming: 4 bases; J trimming: 10 bases; junction bases outside the gene matches: 6. The CDR3 is CASSPGTSGGLEQFF. In DNA, the CDR3 is TGTGCCAGCAGCCCAGGGACTAGCGGGGGGTTGGAGCAGTTCTTC.

The gene calls are TRBV27 and TRBJ1-6; D remains ambiguous. Germline-derived CDR1 and CDR2 are MNHEY and SMNVEV (reference sequence). Trimming shortened V by 3 bases and J by 14 bases, and 5 bases separated the two germline ends. CDR3 length: 10 amino acids. The CDR3 reads CASSLDALHF. The CDR3 region has the DNA TGTGCCAGCAGTTTGGATGCCCTCCACTTT.

The chain combines TRBV27 with TRBJ2-6; tentatively, D is TRBD1 or TRBD2 (5 bases each). Germline V lookup: CDR1 MNHEY, CDR2 SMNVEV (reference sequence). V was pared by 5 bases and J by 4 bases, with 27 bases between. This CDR3 has 20 amino acids. CDR3 sequence reads: CASSHHSAGTVTQGANVLTF. CDR3 DNA: TGTGCCAGCAGTCATCACTCAGCAGGGACCGTGACCCAAGGGGCCAACGTCCTGACTTTC.

This chain joins TRBV11-3 and TRBJ2-7; unclear D gene. V lost 3 bases and J lost 6, with 12 bases in between. Germline-derived CDR1 and CDR2 are SGHNT and YENEEA. The CDR3 is 13 amino acids. CDR3 coding DNA: TGTGCCAGCAGCTTGGTTGGGCTAAGCGAGCAGTACTTC. Translated: CASSLVGLSEQYF. Complete variable domain (other parts from reference TRBV11-3 and TRBJ2-7): EAGVVQSPRYKIIEKKQPVAFWCNPISGHNTLYWYLQNLGQGPELLIRYENEEAVDDSQLPKDRFSAERLKGVDSTLKIQPAELGDSAVYLCASSLVGLSEQYFGPGTRLTVT.

The chain employs TRBV19 and TRBJ1-5, with D perhaps matching TRBD1 (5 bases). The V gene's germline CDR1 is LNHDA and CDR2 SQIVND (reference sequence). V was cut by 3 bases and J by 1 base, with 13 bases left in between. The CDR3 is 16 amino acids. CDR3 DNA: TGTGCCAGTAGTATGGGGCTGCTAGGGAGCAATCAGCCCCAGCATTTT. It yields the protein CASSMGLLGSNQPQHF.

This chain uses TRBV19 with TRBJ1-1; tentatively, D is TRBD1 (5 bases). The CDR3 has 14 amino acids. CDR1 and CDR2 from the germline V gene are LNHDA and SQIVND (reference sequence). V was clipped by 2 bases and J by 3 bases, with 10 bases between them. As DNA, the CDR3 is TGTGCCAGTAGTATAACGACAGTCCACACTGAAGCTTTCTTT. It codes for CASSITTVHTEAFF.

The chain combines TRBV28 with TRBJ2-7; the D gene is possibly TRBD2 (6 bases). The CDR3 sequence is 14 residues long. The ends were cut back, 3 bases at V and 3 bases at J, with 12 bases in the middle. Germline V CDR1 and CDR2: MDHEN, SYDVKM. The CDR3 bases are TGTGCCAGCAGTTTCCCAGCGGGCCGCTACGAGCAGTACTTC. Protein sequence: CASSFPAGRYEQYF.

V gene TRBV27 combines with J gene TRBJ1-2; D is undetermined. The ends were cut back, 4 bases at V and 4 bases at J, with 10 bases in the middle. Germline CDR1 MNHEY, CDR2 SMNVEV (reference sequence). The CDR3 totals 13 residues. DNA of the CDR3: TGTGCCAGCAGTTCGATGGGGAGCTATGGCTACACCTTC. Translation gives CASSSMGSYGYTF.

This clone was recorded once. The gene calls are TRBV7-2 and TRBJ2-2; unclear D gene. Germline values: CDR1 SGHTA, CDR2 FQGNSA. The CDR3 is 15 amino acids. Trimming took off 6 bases at V and 2 bases at J, with 13 bases between the two ends. This CDR3 is CASSPLTLNTGELFF. For the CDR3, the DNA is TGTGCCAGCAGTCCACTAACACTTAACACCGGGGAGCTGTTTTTT. The full variable domain, its missing parts supplied by reference TRBV7-2 and TRBJ2-2, is GAGVSQSPSNKVTEKGKDVELRCDPISGHTALYWYRQSLGQGLEFLIYFQGNSAPDKSGLPSDRFSAERTGGSVSTLTIQRTQQEDSAVYLCASSPLTLNTGELFFGEGSRLTVL.

V is TRBV5-8 and J is TRBJ2-7; unclear D gene. Germline V gene sequence: CDR1 SGHTS, CDR2 YDEGEE. This CDR3 is 13 amino acids long. The V gene lost 2 bases and the J gene lost 2 bases, with 8 bases spanning the gap. The CDR3 protein is CASSLATTYEQYF. CDR3 sequence (DNA): TGTGCCAGCAGCTTAGCAACCACCTACGAGCAGTACTTC.

The V call is TRBV7-4, the J call TRBJ2-5; D not resolved. Trimming cost V 5 bases and J 5 bases, with 12 bases left between them. CDR1 is SGHVT, CDR2 SQSDAQ, per germline. This CDR3 is built from 13 residues. For the CDR3, the DNA is TGTGCCAGCAGCCCTTCTCGAGTTGAGACCCAGTACTTC. Protein: CASSPSRVETQYF.

The chain has TRBV19 and TRBJ2-7; a weak D match, TRBD2 (6 bases). Looked up from germline, CDR1 is LNHDA and CDR2 is SQIVND (reference sequence). V was pared by 7 bases and J by 1 base, with 14 bases between. CDR3 length equals 14 residues. The CDR3 spells CASKTGLRSYEQYF. CDR3 DNA: TGTGCCAGTAAGACCGGACTACGTTCCTACGAGCAGTACTTC.

The chain joins TRBV4-2 to TRBJ2-5, with TRBD1 matching over 8 bases. The end of the DNA is better explained by TRBJ2-7, so the J call may be wrong. Germline values: CDR1 LGHNA, CDR2 YNFKEQ. This CDR3 region has 15 residues. CDR3 DNA: TGTGCCAGCAGCCTTACACCCGAGACAGGGGACGAGCAGTACTTC. Translated, it gives CASSLTPETGDEQYF.

Worth noting for this clone: Sequence at one end of the junction differs from germline and may be a read error. The V and J genes are TRBV7-7 and TRBJ2-2, with D unclear. Germline CDR1 reads SSHAT; CDR2 reads FNYEAQ (reference sequence). The CDR3 is made up of 14 amino acids. The CDR3 is CASSLEWGTGELFF. In DNA form, the CDR3 reads TGTGCTAGCAGCTTAGAGTGGGGAACCGGGGAGCTGTTTTTT.

J is TRBJ2-5 and V is TRBV27, with TRBD2 identical over 10 bases. The DNA end is more similar to TRBJ2-7, so the J call may be wrong. The CDR3 is 14 residues long. Per germline, CDR1 MNHEY and CDR2 SMNVEV (reference sequence). The CDR3 sequence is CASSLQREGYEQYF. CDR3 nucleotide sequence: TGTGCCAGCAGTCTCCAGCGGGAGGGCTACGAGCAGTACTTC.

A remark on this clone: One junction end does not reproduce the germline sequence, and a read error may be involved. The chain uses TRBV7-7 and TRBJ2-1; possibly TRBD2 for D (6 bases). Germline CDR1 SSHAT, CDR2 FNYEAQ (reference sequence). This CDR3 spans 17 amino acids. The CDR3 DNA reads as TGTGCTAGCAGCTTAGCCCTTGGCGGGACCCTATACAATGAGCAGTTCTTC. Translation: CASSLALGGTLYNEQFF. The full variable domain, with the rest looked up from reference TRBV7-7 and TRBJ2-1, is GAGVSQSPRYKVTKRGQDVTLRCDPISSHATLYWYQQALGQGPEFLTYFNYEAQPDKSGLPSDRFSAERPEGSISTLTIQRTEQRDSAMYRCASSLALGGTLYNEQFFGPGTRLTVL.

This clone has only a few counts. V gene TRBV6-6 combines with J gene TRBJ2-7, with 7 bases fitting TRBD2. V lost 4 bases and J lost 5; bases outside the gene matches: 5. This CDR3 is built from 13 residues. The V gene's germline CDR1 is MNHNY and CDR2 SVGAGI (reference sequence). The CDR3 coding sequence is TGTGCCAGCAGTTTGCGGGGGACCCACGAGCAGTACTTC. Translated: CASSLRGTHEQYF.

The chain couples TRBV9 to TRBJ2-7, with 9 bases aligning to TRBD1. CDR3 size: 14 residues. Germline V lookup: CDR1 SGDLS, CDR2 YYNGEE. The trim removed 0 bases at V and 4 bases at J, leaving 2 bases unmatched. The CDR3 sequence: CASSVAGQGYEQYF. CDR3 in DNA: TGTGCCAGCAGCGTAGCGGGACAGGGTTACGAGCAGTACTTC.

The chain employs TRBV5-1 and TRBJ2-2; 11 bases line up with TRBD2. The J segment lost 2 bases and the V segment lost 0 bases, leaving 6 bases of the junction unmatched. The CDR3 sequence is 18 residues long. Germline V gives CDR1 SGHRS, CDR2 YFSETQ. The CDR3, as DNA: TGCGCCAGCAGCTTGGAGTTAGCGGGAGGGCCAAACACCGGGGAGCTGTTTTTT. This translates into CASSLELAGGPNTGELFF.

The chain links TRBV25-1 to TRBJ1-2; possibly TRBD1 for D (6 bases). CDR1 is MGHDK and CDR2 is SYGVNS in the germline V gene. The V end was cut by 6 bases, the J end by 4 bases, with 9 bases between. This CDR3 is built from 12 residues. For the CDR3, the DNA is TGTGCCAGCAGGCAGGGGATCTATGGCTACACCTTC. Amino acids: CASRQGIYGYTF.

CDR3 sequence: CASSLGLLYEQYF. Here the CDR3 DNA reads TGTGCCAGCAGCTTAGGTCTTCTTTACGAGCAGTACTTC. The V call is TRBV13, the J call TRBJ2-7; D not resolved. Germline CDR1 reads PRHDT; CDR2 reads FYEKMQ (reference sequence). V lost 0 bases and J 4 bases, leaving 7 bases between the germline ends. This CDR3 is built from 13 residues.

The V call is TRBV7-3, the J call TRBJ2-7, with D tentatively TRBD2 (6 bases). V was trimmed by 2 bases and J by 3 bases, leaving 14 bases between them. CDR3 length: 15 residues. Per the germline V gene, CDR1 is SGHTA and CDR2 is FQGTGA. CDR3 nucleotides: TGTGCCAGCAGCTTATATGGCGGGGCCGGCTACGAGCAGTACTTC. Translating it yields CASSLYGGAGYEQYF.

The chain has TRBV27 and TRBJ2-2; D possibly corresponds to TRBD1 (5 bases). Germline CDR1 is MNHEY and CDR2 is SMNVEV (reference sequence). The CDR3 totals 15 residues. V lost 8 bases and J 0 bases, leaving 13 bases between the germline ends. CDR3 nucleotides: TGTGCCAGCGGGGCTAATTGGGCGAACACCGGGGAGCTGTTTTTT. It is translated as CASGANWANTGELFF.

V usage is TRBV10-2 and J usage is TRBJ2-7, with a weak D call TRBD1 (5 bases). The CDR3 contains 15 residues. Germline values: CDR1 WSHSY, CDR2 SAAADI. Trimming cost V 0 bases and J 5 bases, with 14 bases left between them. The CDR3 DNA reads TGCGCCAGCAGTGAGTCTGACCAGGGTCTCGACGAGCAGTACTTC. It encodes CASSESDQGLDEQYF.

The genes are TRBV10-3 and TRBJ2-1; possibly TRBD2 for D (6 bases). The germline V gene has CDR1 ENHRY and CDR2 SYGVKD. The CDR3 length is 12 residues. V lost 5 bases and J 8 bases, leaving 10 bases between the germline ends. The CDR3 loop reads CAISPGSDEQFF. The CDR3 nucleotides read TGTGCCATCAGTCCCGGGAGCGATGAGCAGTTCTTC.

V usage is TRBV11-3 and J usage is TRBJ2-7; the D gene is possibly TRBD2 (6 bases). Germline CDR1 reads SGHNT; CDR2 reads YENEEA. The V end lost 7 bases, the J end lost 5 bases, and 18 bases lay between the germline ends. The CDR3 spans 14 residues. CDR3 sequence reads: CASNPGDRLDEQYF. The CDR3 region has the DNA TGTGCCAGCAATCCGGGGGACCGCTTAGACGAGCAGTACTTC.

This clone was seen only once. The V and J genes are TRBV29-1 and TRBJ2-7; unclear D gene. Germline lookup yields CDR1 SQVTM and CDR2 ANQGSEA. CDR3 size: 11 residues. Trimming left V 6 bases short and J 4 bases short, with 10 bases between. CDR3 coding DNA: TGCAGCGTGGGGTGGGGATACGAGCAGTACTTC. Encoded protein: CSVGWGYEQYF.